The T cell receptor beta chain under discussion was sequenced for a study of spatial heterogeneity in lung cancer. Findings and limits, study-wide: Resection blood, more than follow-up blood, showed ubiquitous expanded tumor TCRs.

Time point meaning: sample taken at primary tumor resection. Donors were some 72 untreated early-stage non-small cell lung cancer patients. Unsorted whole RNA of tumor, nontumor lung or frozen PBMC was sequenced. TCRdb re-derived calls from the 5' RACE reads in MiXCR, one entry per CDR3 protein. The data show about 38,000 distinct CDR3 sequences, around 7.2% seen once. This clonotype was recorded many times. Its antigen is unidentified. Germline values: CDR1 SGHDT, CDR2 YYEEEE. CDR3 length: 15 amino acids. Trimming removed 4 bases from V and 3 bases from J, with 15 bases in between. The sequence was collected from a male donor with early-stage non-small cell lung cancer. Sequencing was performed on PBMCs, taken at surgery. The rearrangement joins TRBV5-6 to TRBJ2-3; a weak D match, TRBD1 (7 bases). CDR3 in DNA: TGTGCCAGCAGCGGAGGGGGCCCCCTTACAGATACGCAGTATTTT. This encodes CASSGGGPLTDTQYF.